These T cell receptor beta chains were read from a single sample in a study of T cells after yellow fever vaccination. TCRdb independently ran MiXCR on the 5' RACE reads; one entry per CDR3 protein. Here the sample spans around 140,000 distinct CDR3 sequences, approximately 6.6% being singletons. This sample comprised CD4+ T cells sorted from PBMCs, obtained 10 days after the yellow fever booster vaccination. The receptors were sampled from a man aged 30 to 45 who received the YFV17D yellow fever vaccine. Each CDR3 is given with its conserved first and last residue. A D gene is named only where the DNA matches it firmly. Size values are once, few and many counts, or a class for expanded clones, and some rows have none.

CDR3 protein,CDR3 DNA,J gene,D gene,CDR3 length,V gene,clone size
CASSNGGLGYEQYF,TGTGCCAGTAGTAACGGGGGACTGGGGTACGAGCAGTACTTC,TRBJ2-7,-,14,TRBV19,-
CSRVGGTYNEQFF,TGCAGCAGGGTAGGGGGGACCTACAATGAGCAGTTCTTC,TRBJ2-1,-,13,TRBV29-1,many
CATTTEGRLSNYGYTF,TGTGCCACAACAACGGAGGGGCGCCTTTCTAACTATGGCTACACCTTC,TRBJ1-2,-,16,TRBV12-3/TRBV12-4,many
CASSTRGSGANVLTF,TGTGCCAGCAGTACTAGGGGCTCTGGGGCCAACGTCCTGACTTTC,TRBJ2-6,-,15,TRBV27,many
CATSVGNAEGPTYNEQFF,TGTGCCACCAGTGTTGGGAATGCAGAGGGACCAACCTACAATGAGCAGTTCTTC,TRBJ2-1,-,18,TRBV24-1,many
CASSAVAGYTF,TGTGCCAGCTCCGCAGTTGCCGGCTACACCTTC,TRBJ1-2,-,11,TRBV18,many
CASSRSGPYEQYF,TGTGCCTCCTCCCGTTCCGGACCCTACGAGCAGTACTTC,TRBJ2-7,-,13,TRBV18,few
CASSFGQGNYGYTF,TGCGCCAGCAGCTTCGGACAGGGCAACTATGGCTACACCTTC,TRBJ1-2,TRBD1,14,TRBV5-1,few
CSVITGTGSYNEQFF,TGCAGCGTCATAACCGGGACAGGGTCATACAATGAGCAGTTCTTC,TRBJ2-1,TRBD1,15,TRBV29-1,few
CASSQGLAGGVEQFF,TGCGCCAGCAGCCAAGGACTAGCGGGAGGGGTTGAGCAGTTCTTC,TRBJ2-1,TRBD2,15,TRBV4-1,many
CASRTGYEQYF,TGTGCCAGCAGGACTGGGTACGAGCAGTACTTC,TRBJ2-7,-,11,TRBV28,many
CASRPSGRVYNEQFF,TGTGCCAGCAGACCTAGCGGGAGAGTGTACAATGAGCAGTTCTTC,TRBJ2-1,TRBD2,15,TRBV6-2/TRBV6-3,many
CASRTGQGITYGYTF,TGTGCCAGTAGAACGGGACAGGGGATTACCTATGGCTACACCTTC,TRBJ1-2,TRBD1,15,TRBV19,many
CASSLPRTSGRAGYEQYF,TGTGCCAGCAGCCTCCCGAGGACTAGCGGGAGGGCCGGTTACGAGCAGTACTTC,TRBJ2-7,TRBD2,18,TRBV5-6,many
CASSYSRRDPTDTQYF,TGTGCCAGCAGTTACTCGAGAAGGGACCCCACAGATACGCAGTATTTT,TRBJ2-3,-,16,TRBV6-5,many
CASSQAPPGLAPRNEQFF,TGTGCCAGCAGCCAAGCACCTCCGGGACTAGCGCCTCGAAACGAGCAGTTCTTC,TRBJ2-1,TRBD2,18,TRBV3-1,many
CSARVGTRINEQFF,TGCAGTGCTAGAGTTGGGACTAGGATCAATGAGCAGTTCTTC,TRBJ2-1,TRBD2,14,TRBV20-1,many
CSDRTRNGYTF,TGCAGTGACAGGACAAGGAATGGCTACACCTTC,TRBJ1-2,-,11,TRBV20-1,many
CASSSLQALAKNIQYF,TGTGCCAGCAGCTCGCTCCAGGCGCTAGCCAAAAACATTCAGTACTTC,TRBJ2-4,-,16,TRBV5-6,-
CASSQGLVNQPQHF,TGTGCCAGCAGCCAAGGACTCGTAAATCAGCCCCAGCATTTT,TRBJ1-5,-,14,TRBV3-1,-